This TCR beta chain emerged from a study of blood T cell repertoires in COVID-19. In the study overall: T cells, B-cell-depleted T cells, or PBMCs supplied cDNA or gDNA.

Germline loops: CDR1 LNHNV, CDR2 YYDKDF (reference sequence). This CDR3 region has 17 residues. V was clipped by 0 bases and J by 7 bases; unmatched bases: 7. The authors' processing: Amplification with reference gene primers provided the estimates of nucleated cell counts. TCRdb's copy holds only in-frame clones and misses some; the assay was immunoSEQ multiplex PCR. V, J and clone size were drawn from that table, and D and trimming were deduced from the DNA. Here the sample spans some 100,000 clones, around four fifths being singletons. What was sequenced was peripheral blood. This sequence originates from a woman in her sixties or seventies with acute or convalescent COVID-19. The genes are TRBV15 and TRBJ2-1, with 12 bases lining up with TRBD1. The CDR3 reads CATSRDLVGQGANEQFF. Written as DNA, the CDR3 is TGTGCCACCAGCAGAGATCTGGTGGGACAGGGGGCGAATGAGCAGTTCTTC.